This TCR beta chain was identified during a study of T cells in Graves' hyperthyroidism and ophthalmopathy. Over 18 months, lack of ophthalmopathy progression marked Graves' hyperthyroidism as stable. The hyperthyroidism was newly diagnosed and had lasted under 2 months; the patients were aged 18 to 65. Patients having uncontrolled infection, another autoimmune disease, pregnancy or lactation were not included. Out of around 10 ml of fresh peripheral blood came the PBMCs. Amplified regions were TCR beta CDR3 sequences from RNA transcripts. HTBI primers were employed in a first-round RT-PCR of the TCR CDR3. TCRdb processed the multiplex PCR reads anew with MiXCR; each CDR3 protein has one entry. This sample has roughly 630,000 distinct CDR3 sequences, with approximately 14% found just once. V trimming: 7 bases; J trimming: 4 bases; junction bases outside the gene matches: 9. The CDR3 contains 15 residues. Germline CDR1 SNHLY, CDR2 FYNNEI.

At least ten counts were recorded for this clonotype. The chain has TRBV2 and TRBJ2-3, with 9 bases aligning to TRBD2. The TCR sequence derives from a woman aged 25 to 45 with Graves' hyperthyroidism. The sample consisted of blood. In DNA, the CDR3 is TGTGCCAGCAAGTTTCGGCGGGAGGGCGCAGATACGCAGTATTTT. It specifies CASKFRREGADTQYF.